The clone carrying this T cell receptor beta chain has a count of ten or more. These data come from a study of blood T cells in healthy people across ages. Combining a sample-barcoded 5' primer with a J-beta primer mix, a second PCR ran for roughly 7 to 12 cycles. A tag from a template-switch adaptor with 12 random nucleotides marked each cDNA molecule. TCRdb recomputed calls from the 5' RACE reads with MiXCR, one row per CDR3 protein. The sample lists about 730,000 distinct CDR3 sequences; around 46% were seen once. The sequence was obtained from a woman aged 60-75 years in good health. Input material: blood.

The CDR3 is CASSPTVYNEQFF. CDR3 nucleotides: TGTGCCAGCAGCCCGACAGTCTACAATGAGCAGTTCTTC. This sequence joins TRBV14 and TRBJ2-1; perhaps TRBD1 as D (5 bases). This CDR3 contains 13 residues. The germline CDR1 and CDR2 sequences are SGHDN and FVKESK. The V end lost 4 bases, the J end lost 3 bases, and 7 bases lay between the germline ends.